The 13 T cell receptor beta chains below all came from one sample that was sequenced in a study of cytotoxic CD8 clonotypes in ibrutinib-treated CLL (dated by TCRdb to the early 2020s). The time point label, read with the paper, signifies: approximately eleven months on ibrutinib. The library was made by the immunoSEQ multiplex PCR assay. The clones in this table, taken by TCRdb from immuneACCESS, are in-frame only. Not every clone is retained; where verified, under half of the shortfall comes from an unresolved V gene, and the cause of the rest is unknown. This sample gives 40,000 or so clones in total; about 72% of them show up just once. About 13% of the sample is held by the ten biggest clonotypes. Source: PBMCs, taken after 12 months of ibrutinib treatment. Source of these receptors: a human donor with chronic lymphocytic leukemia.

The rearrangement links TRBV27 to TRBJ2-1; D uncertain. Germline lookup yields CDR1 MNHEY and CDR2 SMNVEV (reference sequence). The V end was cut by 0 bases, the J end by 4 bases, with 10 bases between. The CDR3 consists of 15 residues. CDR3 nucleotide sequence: TGTGCCAGCAGTTTATCAGCCCCAGAATACAATGAGCAGTTCTTC. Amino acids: CASSLSAPEYNEQFF.

Here the CDR3 DNA reads TGTGCCAGCAGCCAAGCGCGCTACAATGAGCAGTTCTTC. It encodes CASSQARYNEQFF. The chain couples TRBV14 to TRBJ2-1; D remains unclear. The ends were cut back, 1 base at V and 3 bases at J, with 4 bases in the middle. This CDR3 contains 13 residues. Germline values: CDR1 SGHDN, CDR2 FVKESK.

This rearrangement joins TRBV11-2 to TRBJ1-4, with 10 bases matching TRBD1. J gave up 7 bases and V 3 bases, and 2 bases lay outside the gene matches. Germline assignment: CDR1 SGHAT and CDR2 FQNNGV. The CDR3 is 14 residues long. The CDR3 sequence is CASSFGQGGEKLFF. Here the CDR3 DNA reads TGTGCCAGCAGCTTTGGACAGGGGGGTGAAAAACTGTTTTTT. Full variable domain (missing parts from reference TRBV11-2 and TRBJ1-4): EAGVAQSPRYKIIEKRQSVAFWCNPISGHATLYWYQQILGQGPKLLIQFQNNGVVDDSQLPKDRFSAERLKGVDSTLKIQPAKLEDSAVYLCASSFGQGGEKLFFGSGTQLSVL.

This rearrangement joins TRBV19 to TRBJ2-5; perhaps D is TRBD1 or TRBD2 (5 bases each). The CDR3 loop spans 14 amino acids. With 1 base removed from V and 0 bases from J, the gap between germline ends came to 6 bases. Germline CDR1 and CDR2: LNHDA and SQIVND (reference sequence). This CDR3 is CASSIGGNQETQYF. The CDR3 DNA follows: TGTGCCAGTAGTATAGGGGGGAACCAAGAGACCCAGTACTTC.

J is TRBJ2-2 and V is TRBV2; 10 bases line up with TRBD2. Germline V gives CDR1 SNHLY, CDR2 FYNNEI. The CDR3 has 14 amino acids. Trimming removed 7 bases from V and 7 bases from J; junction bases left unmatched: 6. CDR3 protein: CASTLAGAGGELFF. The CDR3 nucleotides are TGTGCCAGCACTCTAGCGGGAGCGGGCGGGGAGCTGTTTTTT.

DNA for the CDR3: TGTGCCAGTAGTATAGACCAAGAGACCCAGTACTTC. It codes for CASSIDQETQYF. The chain couples TRBV19 to TRBJ2-5; D is uncertain. CDR1 LNHDA and CDR2 SQIVND come from the germline V gene (reference sequence). Trimming took 0 bases from V and 1 from J, leaving 0 bases between them. The CDR3 totals 12 residues.

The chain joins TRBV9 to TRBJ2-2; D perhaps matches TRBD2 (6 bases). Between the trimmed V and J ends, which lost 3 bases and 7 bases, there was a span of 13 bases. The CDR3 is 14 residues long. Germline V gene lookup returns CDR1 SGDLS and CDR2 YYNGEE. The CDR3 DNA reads TGTGCCAGCAGCGGGGCAGCGGGCGGCGGGGAGCTGTTTTTT. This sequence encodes CASSGAAGGGELFF.

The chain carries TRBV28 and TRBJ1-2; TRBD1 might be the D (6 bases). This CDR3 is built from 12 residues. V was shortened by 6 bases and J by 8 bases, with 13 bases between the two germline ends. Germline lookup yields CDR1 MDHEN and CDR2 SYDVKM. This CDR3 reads CASSQGPQGYTF. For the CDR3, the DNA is TGTGCCAGCAGCCAGGGGCCGCAGGGCTACACCTTC.

The DNA of the CDR3 is TGTGCCAGCAGTCGCGCCGGGACCTCCTACGAGCAGTACTTC. It specifies CASSRAGTSYEQYF. The chain recombines TRBV27 with TRBJ2-7; D could derive from TRBD1 or TRBD2 (5 bases each). CDR1 is MNHEY, CDR2 SMNVEV, per germline (reference sequence). V shed 5 bases and J shed 0 bases, with 11 bases lying between them. The CDR3 is made up of 14 amino acids.

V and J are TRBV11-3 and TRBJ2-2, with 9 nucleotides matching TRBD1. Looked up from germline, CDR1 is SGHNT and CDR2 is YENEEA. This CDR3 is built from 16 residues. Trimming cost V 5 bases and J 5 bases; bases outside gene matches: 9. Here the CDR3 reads CASSRRDRAFTGELFF. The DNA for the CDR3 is TGTGCCAGCAGCCGACGGGACAGGGCTTTTACCGGGGAGCTGTTTTTT.

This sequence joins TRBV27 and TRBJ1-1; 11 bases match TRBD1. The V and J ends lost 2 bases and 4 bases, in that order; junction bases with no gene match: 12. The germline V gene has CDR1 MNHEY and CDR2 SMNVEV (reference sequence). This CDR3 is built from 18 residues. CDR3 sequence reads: CASSLDRTGGILGTEAFF. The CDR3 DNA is TGTGCCAGCAGTTTAGATCGGACAGGGGGCATTCTCGGCACTGAAGCTTTCTTT.

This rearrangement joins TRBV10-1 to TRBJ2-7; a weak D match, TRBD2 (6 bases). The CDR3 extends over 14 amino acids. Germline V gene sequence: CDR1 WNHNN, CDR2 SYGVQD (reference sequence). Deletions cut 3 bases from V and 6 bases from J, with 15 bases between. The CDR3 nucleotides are TGCGCCAGCAGTGATCGCCGGGAGTCGAGCGAGCAGTACTTC. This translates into CASSDRRESSEQYF.

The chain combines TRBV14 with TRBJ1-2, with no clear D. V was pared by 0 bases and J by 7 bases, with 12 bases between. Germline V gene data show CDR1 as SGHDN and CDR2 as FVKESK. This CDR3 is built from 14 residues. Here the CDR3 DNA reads TGTGCCAGCAGCCAAGAGGCGACATTAGGTGGCTACACCTTC. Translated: CASSQEATLGGYTF.